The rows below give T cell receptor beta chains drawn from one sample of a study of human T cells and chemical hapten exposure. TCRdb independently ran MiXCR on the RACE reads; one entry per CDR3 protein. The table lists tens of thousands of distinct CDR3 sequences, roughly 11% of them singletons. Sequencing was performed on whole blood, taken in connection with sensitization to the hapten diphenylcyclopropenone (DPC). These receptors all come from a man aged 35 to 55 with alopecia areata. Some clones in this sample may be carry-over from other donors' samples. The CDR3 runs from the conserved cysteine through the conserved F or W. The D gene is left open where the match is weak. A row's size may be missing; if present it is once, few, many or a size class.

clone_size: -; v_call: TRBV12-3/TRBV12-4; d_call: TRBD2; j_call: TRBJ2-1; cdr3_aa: CASSLEGLAANEQFF; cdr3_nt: TGTGCCAGCAGTTTAGAGGGACTAGCGGCCAATGAGCAGTTCTTC
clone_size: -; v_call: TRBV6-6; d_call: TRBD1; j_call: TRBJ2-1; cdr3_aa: CASSYADRASDEQFF; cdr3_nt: TGTGCCAGCAGTTACGCGGACAGGGCATCGGATGAGCAGTTCTTC
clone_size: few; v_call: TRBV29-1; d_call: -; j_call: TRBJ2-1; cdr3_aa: CSVVLQLLPSSYNEQFF; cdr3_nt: TGCAGCGTTGTTCTACAACTCCTCCCCTCATCCTACAATGAGCAGTTCTTC
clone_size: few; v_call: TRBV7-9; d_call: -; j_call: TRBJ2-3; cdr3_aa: CASSPWREDTDTQYF; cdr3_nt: TGTGCCAGCAGCCCGTGGCGGGAAGACACAGATACGCAGTATTTT
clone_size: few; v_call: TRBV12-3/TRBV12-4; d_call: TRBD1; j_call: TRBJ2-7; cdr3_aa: CASSLETGVPSYEQYF; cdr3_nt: TGTGCCAGCAGTTTGGAGACAGGGGTACCGTCCTACGAGCAGTACTTC
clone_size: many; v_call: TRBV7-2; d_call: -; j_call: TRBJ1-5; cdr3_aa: CASSSRTGNQPQHF; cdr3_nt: TGTGCCAGCAGCTCTCGGACCGGTAATCAGCCCCAGCATTTT
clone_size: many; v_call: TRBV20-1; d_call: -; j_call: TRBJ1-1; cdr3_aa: CSATRYTEAFF; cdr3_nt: TGCAGTGCTACTCGATACACTGAAGCTTTCTTT
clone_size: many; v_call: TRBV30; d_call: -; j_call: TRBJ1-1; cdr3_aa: CAWGHSDLHTEAFF; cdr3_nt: TGTGCCTGGGGGCATTCGGACCTCCACACTGAAGCTTTCTTT
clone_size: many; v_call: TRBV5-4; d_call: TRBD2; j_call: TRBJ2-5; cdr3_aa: CASSHYRLAEIQETQYF; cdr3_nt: TGTGCCAGCAGCCACTATCGACTAGCGGAGATACAAGAGACCCAGTACTTC
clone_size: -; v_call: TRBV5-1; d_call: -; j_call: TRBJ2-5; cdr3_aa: CASSSMSPQETQYF; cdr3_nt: TGCGCCAGCAGCTCTATGAGTCCACAAGAGACCCAGTACTTC
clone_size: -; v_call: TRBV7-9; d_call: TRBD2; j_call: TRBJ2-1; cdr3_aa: CASSPSASGGNEQFF; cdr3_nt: TGTGCCAGCAGCCCCTCCGCTAGCGGGGGAAATGAGCAGTTCTTC
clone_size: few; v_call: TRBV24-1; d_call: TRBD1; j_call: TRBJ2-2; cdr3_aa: CATSVTGGTGELFF; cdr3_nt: TGTGCCACCAGTGTCACAGGGGGCACCGGGGAGCTGTTTTTT
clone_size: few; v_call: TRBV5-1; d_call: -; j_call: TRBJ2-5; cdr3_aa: CASSLGRVSGTQYF; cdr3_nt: TGCGCCAGCAGCTTGGGTAGGGTCTCTGGGACCCAGTACTTC
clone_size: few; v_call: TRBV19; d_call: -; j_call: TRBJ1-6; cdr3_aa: CASSEAGSSPLHF; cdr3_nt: TGTGCCAGTAGTGAAGCAGGAAGTTCACCCCTCCACTTT
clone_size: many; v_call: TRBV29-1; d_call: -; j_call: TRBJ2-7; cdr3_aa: CSAKIWGTSSYEQYF; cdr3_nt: TGCAGCGCAAAGATATGGGGCACTAGCTCCTACGAGCAGTACTTC
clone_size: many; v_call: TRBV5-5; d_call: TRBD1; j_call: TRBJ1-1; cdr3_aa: CASRLAGTENTEAFF; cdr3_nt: TGTGCCAGCAGACTAGCCGGGACAGAGAACACTGAAGCTTTCTTT
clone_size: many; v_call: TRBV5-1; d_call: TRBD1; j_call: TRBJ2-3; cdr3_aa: CASSIQGMGTDTQYF; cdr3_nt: TGCGCCAGCAGCATACAGGGGATGGGCACAGATACGCAGTATTTT
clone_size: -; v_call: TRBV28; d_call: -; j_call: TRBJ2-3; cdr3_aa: CASSPPRDTQYF; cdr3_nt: TGTGCCAGCAGCCCGCCACGGGATACGCAGTATTTT
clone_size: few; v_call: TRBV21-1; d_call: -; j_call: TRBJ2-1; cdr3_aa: CASSKWGRGRRSYNEQFF; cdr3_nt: TGTGCCAGCAGCAAGTGGGGCAGGGGGCGAAGAAGCTACAATGAGCAGTTCTTC
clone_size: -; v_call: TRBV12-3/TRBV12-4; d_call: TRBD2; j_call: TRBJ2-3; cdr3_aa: CASRQLAIGPDTQYF; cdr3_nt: TGTGCCAGCAGGCAACTAGCGATTGGACCAGATACGCAGTATTTT
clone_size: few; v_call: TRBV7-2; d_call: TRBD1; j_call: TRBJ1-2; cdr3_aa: CASSQGQGADYGYTF; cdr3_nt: TGTGCCAGCAGCCAGGGACAGGGGGCTGACTATGGCTACACCTTC
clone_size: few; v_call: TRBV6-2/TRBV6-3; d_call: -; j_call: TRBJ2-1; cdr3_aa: CASSYLLAYNEQFF; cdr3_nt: TGTGCCAGCAGTTACCTCCTGGCGTACAATGAGCAGTTCTTC
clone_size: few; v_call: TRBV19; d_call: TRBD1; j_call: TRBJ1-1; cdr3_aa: CASSPGYDRDEAFF; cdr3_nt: TGTGCCAGTAGTCCCGGATACGACAGGGATGAAGCTTTCTTT
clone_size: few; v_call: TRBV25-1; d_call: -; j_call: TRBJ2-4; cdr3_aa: CASSATGSLAKNIQYF; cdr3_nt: TGTGCCAGCAGTGCGACGGGGAGTCTAGCCAAAAACATTCAGTACTTC
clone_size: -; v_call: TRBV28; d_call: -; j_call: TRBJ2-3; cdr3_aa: CASSPTLGTDTQYF; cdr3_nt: TGTGCCAGCAGTCCCACCCTTGGGACAGATACGCAGTATTTT
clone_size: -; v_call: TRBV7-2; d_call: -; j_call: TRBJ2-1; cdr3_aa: CASSPGRLTGVNEQFF; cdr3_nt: TGTGCCAGCAGCCCCGGTCGTTTAACCGGCGTAAATGAGCAGTTCTTC
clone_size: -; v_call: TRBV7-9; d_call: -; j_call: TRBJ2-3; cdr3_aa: CATTAEYTDTQYF; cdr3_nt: TGTGCCACCACAGCGGAGTACACAGATACGCAGTATTTT
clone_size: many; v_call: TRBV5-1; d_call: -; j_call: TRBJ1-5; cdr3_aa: CASSPFEGDQPQHF; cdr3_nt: TGCGCCAGCAGCCCCTTTGAGGGAGATCAGCCCCAGCATTTT
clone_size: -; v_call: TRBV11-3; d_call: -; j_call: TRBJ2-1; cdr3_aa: CASSPFRDGPYNEQFF; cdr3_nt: TGTGCCAGCAGCCCATTCCGGGACGGACCCTACAATGAGCAGTTCTTC
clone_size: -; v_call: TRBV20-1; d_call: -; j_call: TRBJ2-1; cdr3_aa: CSASNAGTTNNEQFF; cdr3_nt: TGCAGTGCTAGCAACGCCGGGACAACGAACAATGAGCAGTTCTTC
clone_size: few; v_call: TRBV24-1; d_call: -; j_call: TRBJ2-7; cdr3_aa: CARQVGGCAYEQYF; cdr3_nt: TGTGCCAGGCAGGTCGGAGGCTGCGCCTACGAGCAGTACTTC